These 5 T cell receptor beta chains were sequenced from one sample in a study of T cells after yellow fever vaccination (dated by TCRdb to between 2018 and 2021). Libraries came from 5' RACE. TCRdb lists the instrument as Illumina NovaSeq 6000. TCRdb redid the processing of the public reads, applying fastp at Q25 and MiXCR, and retained in-frame beta chains. Duplicate CDR3 protein sequences are folded into a single record with the most common DNA and genes. This sample lists about 350,000 distinct CDR3 sequences; roughly 4.3% were detected once. 20% to 25% of the sample is held by the ten biggest clonotypes. The treatment or condition label, as the study defines it: live attenuated yellow fever vaccine strain. This specimen consisted of PBMCs, obtained 5 days after the yellow fever booster vaccination. The source of these receptors is a man between 18 and 29 years old who received the YFV17D yellow fever vaccine.

This clonotype was detected a few times. The V and J genes are TRBV13 and TRBJ2-2; possibly TRBD2 for D (7 bases). V lost 2 bases and J 0 bases, leaving 13 bases between the germline ends. The CDR3 contains 17 residues. Germline values: CDR1 PRHDT, CDR2 FYEKMQ (reference sequence). CDR3 protein: CASSLSRGGANTGELFF. DNA of the CDR3: TGTGCCAGCAGCTTATCCAGAGGGGGGGCGAACACCGGGGAGCTGTTTTTT.

In its sample, this clonotype was seen many times. The chain has TRBV15 and TRBJ2-1; 8 bases line up with TRBD2. The CDR3 contains 15 residues. V gave up 5 bases and J gave up 5 bases; unmatched junction bases: 8. Germline V gives CDR1 LNHNV, CDR2 YYDKDF (reference sequence). The CDR3 loop is CATSSLSGGHNEQFF. The DNA for the CDR3 is TGTGCCACCAGCTCTCTAAGCGGGGGACACAATGAGCAGTTCTTC. Combining the CDR3 with reference TRBV15 and TRBJ2-1 gives the whole variable domain DAMVIQNPRYQVTQFGKPVTLSCSQTLNHNVMYWYQQKSSQAPKLLFHYYDKDFNNEADTPDNFQSRRPNTSFCFLDIRSPGLGDTAMYLCATSSLSGGHNEQFFGPGTRLTVL.

The genes are TRBV6-2 or TRBV6-3 and TRBJ2-7, with no clear D. Trimming left V 0 bases short and J 3 bases short, with 9 bases between. CDR1 is MNHEY, CDR2 SVGEGT, per germline. The CDR3 contains 14 residues. The CDR3 protein is CASSYSESVYEQYF. CDR3 coding DNA: TGTGCCAGCAGTTACTCGGAGTCGGTCTACGAGCAGTACTTC.

This clonotype was detected only a few times. The CDR3 DNA is TGTGCCATCAGTGGAATTCCGCAGGGTAGCACAGATACGCAGTATTTT. It encodes CAISGIPQGSTDTQYF. This chain links TRBV10-3 with TRBJ2-3; weak D call: TRBD1 (5 bases). The CDR3 has 16 amino acids. From germline, CDR1 is ENHRY and CDR2 SYGVKD. V was trimmed by 4 bases and J by 0 bases, leaving 14 bases between them.

The sample holds many counts of this clonotype. This rearrangement joins TRBV12-3 or TRBV12-4 to TRBJ2-5; 12 nucleotides line up with TRBD2. The CDR3 sequence is 15 residues long. With V trimmed by 4 bases and J by 5 bases, 5 bases remained unmatched. CDR3 in amino acids: CASSSGTSGPETQYF. In DNA, the CDR3 is TGTGCCAGCAGTTCCGGGACTAGCGGGCCGGAGACCCAGTACTTC.